This T cell receptor (beta chain) comes out of a study of identical twins (dated by TCRdb to about 2016). Broadly, across the study: The study deep-sequenced TCR alpha and beta repertoires from monozygotic twins, unrelated adults of various ages and cord blood to test whether fetal clonotypes persist. To rule out contamination, the twin experiments were replicated at different times with different library preparation protocols. The paper as a whole reports these results and caveats: Because the same donors could not be followed over many years, the conclusions depended on cross-sectional statistical analysis. Invariant T cells such as MAIT and iNKT could partly confound zero-insertion analyses, though diverse VJ usage argued against this for most clonotypes. A weaker excess of twin sharing was found in beta out-of-frame sequences because the signal-to-noise ratio was lowered by fewer shared sequences. Fewer insertions were carried by abundant cord blood beta clonotypes; a weaker similar trend was observed in young adult naive repertoires, while no such trend was observed in memory repertoires. Out-of-frame TCR alpha sharing in monozygotic twins was systematically underestimated by recombination models, whereas sharing between unrelated individuals was in agreement with the recombination models. Compared with coincidental sharing between unrelated individuals, out-of-frame TCR alpha sequences shared between twins had an excess of sequences with low generation probability.

Library prep was done by 5' RACE. Sequencing instrument: Illumina HiSeq 2000. A universal primer binding site was added through template switching, and the final cDNA carried a unique molecular identifier so that TCR cDNA molecules could be counted accurately. Specific primers in the conserved constant-segment region were used to synthesize first-strand cDNA for the TCR alpha and beta chains. Each cDNA library was double barcoded, with a SMART-Mk sample barcode plus Illumina barcodes, to control for contamination. Two successive PCR steps introduced TruSeq adapter sequences along with Illumina sample barcodes. The TCR alpha and beta cDNA libraries were sequenced on the Illumina HiSeq platform using custom primers. Turning to the authors' computational methods: MiGEC was used to process raw reads and extract unique molecular identifiers, and MiXCR was used to find CDR3 positions. Recombination models were inferred per individual with the repgenHMM and IGoR tools using an EM algorithm. Shared clonotypes were analyzed with the tcR package in R, and sharing was normalized by the product of cloneset sizes. To study raw recombination free of thymic and clonal selection effects, out-of-frame nonproductive sequences were analyzed. The public reads were reprocessed in TCRdb via fastp at Q25 and MiXCR, keeping in-frame beta chains. One record per CDR3 amino acid sequence lists the most common genes and DNA. TCRdb's processing, not the study's, gives the V and J calls here. The sample profile shows approximately 220,000 distinct CDR3 sequences; 6% to 9% of them were found once. The top ten clonotypes cover 1.9% of the sample.

All donors were healthy Caucasians. Three pairs of female monozygotic twins, all aged about 18 to 30 years, were included in the twin cohort. Miltenyi CD45RO+ enrichment and human naive T-cell isolation kits were used to isolate memory (CD45RO+) and naive T cells from PBMC. This clonotype was recorded many times. Its antigen is not yet known. No clone much larger than this one lies a single base away; base qualities are absent. The trim is 1 base for V and 4 bases for J, with a gap of 14 bases between the germline ends. For CDR1 and CDR2, the germline V gene lists SGHTA and FQGNSA. From cysteine to phenylalanine, the CDR3 is 16 amino acids long. Of all the DNA, just the CDR3 is kept, 48 bases in frame from base 1. In addition, the sample was reused for a study of yellow fever vaccine responses in identical twins. Per that second paper: According to the authors, the vaccine-induced T cell response in identical twins seemed to be partly convergent and partly specific to each individual. The study precisely tracked vaccine-responding T cell clones in identical twins.

The sequence joins TRBV7-2 to TRBJ2-1, with TRBD1 as a weak D call on 6 bases. Source material: memory (CD45RO+) T cells sorted from blood. This specimen's cell subset or site label, per the study, means: CD45RO+ enriched T cells. The source of this sequence is a woman under 30 in good health. The bases are TGTGCCAGCAGCTTAGTTGGGGGCGGATTGTACAATGAGCAGTTCTTC. Its product reads: CASSLVGGGLYNEQFF. Beyond the CDR3, the reference TRBV7-2 and TRBJ2-1 genes provide the residues; the full variable domain reads: GAGVSQSPSNKVTEKGKDVELRCDPISGHTALYWYRQSLGQGLEFLIYFQGNSAPDKSGLPSDRFSAERTGGSVSTLTIQRTQQEDSAVYLCASSLVGGGLYNEQFFGPGTRLTVL.